These 14 T cell receptor beta chains were sequenced from one sample in a study of blood T cell repertoires in COVID-19. The data were produced by immunoSEQ multiplex PCR, yet TCRdb's version contains in-frame clones alone and is incomplete. The sample comprises 200,000 or so clones, around 82% of which are singletons, and 4.5% to 7% rests with the top ten. The sample taken for sequencing was peripheral blood. The receptor set was obtained from an older woman with acute or convalescent COVID-19.

The chain links TRBV19 to TRBJ1-5; TRBD1 is a possible D gene (5 bases). The germline V and J ends were trimmed by 7 bases and 2 bases, with 15 bases remaining between them. This CDR3 spans 15 amino acids. Looked up from germline, CDR1 is LNHDA and CDR2 is SQIVND (reference sequence). The CDR3 sequence: CASTLRTTGNQPQHF. The CDR3 nucleotides read TGTGCCAGTACCTTGAGGACGACAGGCAATCAGCCCCAGCATTTT.

Written as DNA, the CDR3 is TGTGCCAGCAGCGCCCTACGAGGGGGGGGCACAGATACGCAGTATTTT. As protein: CASSALRGGGTDTQYF. V gene TRBV7-9 combines with J gene TRBJ2-3; a possible D gene is TRBD2 (7 bases). V was trimmed by 5 bases and J by 1 base, leaving 16 bases between them. This CDR3 has 16 residues. CDR1 SEHNR and CDR2 FQNEAQ come from the germline V gene (reference sequence).

This sequence joins TRBV11-3 and TRBJ1-5, with D maybe TRBD1 (5 bases). Trimming shortened V by 1 base and J by 0 bases, and 10 bases separated the two germline ends. The V gene's germline CDR1 is SGHNT and CDR2 YENEEA. The length of the CDR3 is 16 residues. CDR3 DNA sequence: TGTGCCAGCAGCTTAGGACCGGGACTTAGCAATCAGCCCCAGCATTTT. It codes for CASSLGPGLSNQPQHF.

V is TRBV2 and J is TRBJ2-1; 9 bases are shared with TRBD2. The junction had 10 bases not matched to a gene; V was cut back by 8 bases and J by 8 bases. The CDR3 spans 14 residues. CDR1 and CDR2 (germline): SNHLY, FYNNEI. The CDR3, as DNA: TGTGCCAGCTCAGGTAGCGGGAGTCCCCATGAGCAGTTCTTC. It encodes CASSGSGSPHEQFF.

This chain links TRBV6-5 with TRBJ1-6, with 9 bases identical to TRBD1. The CDR3 contains 14 residues. V dropped 2 bases and J dropped 9; count of bases not matched to a gene: 2. Germline V gene lookup returns CDR1 MNHEY and CDR2 SVGAGI. In DNA, the CDR3 is TGTGCCAGCAGTTACGGACAGGGGAGTTCACCCCTCCACTTT. This translates into CASSYGQGSSPLHF.

The sample holds a few counts of this clone. The chain carries TRBV7-6 and TRBJ1-1; the D gene is possibly TRBD1 (5 bases). Germline assignment: CDR1 SGHVS and CDR2 FNYEAQ. Trimming pared 2 bases from V and 2 bases from J, leaving 9 bases between. CDR3 size: 14 residues. The CDR3 sequence is CASSLQGFNTEAFF. Written as DNA, the CDR3 is TGTGCCAGCAGCTTACAGGGATTTAACACTGAAGCTTTCTTT.

The sample holds a few counts of this clone. A junction boundary mismatches the germline segment, possibly from a read error. The genes are TRBV7-7 and TRBJ2-1, with 12 bases that match TRBD2. This CDR3 is built from 15 residues. Germline CDR1 reads SSHAT; CDR2 reads FNYEAQ (reference sequence). The CDR3 protein is CASSSLAGGYNEQFF. CDR3 in DNA: TGTGCTAGCAGCTCCCTAGCGGGAGGGTACAATGAGCAGTTCTTC.

V is TRBV7-8 and J is TRBJ2-6; possibly TRBD1 for D (5 bases). Trimming removed 3 bases at V and 0 bases at J, with 12 bases between. The CDR3 loop spans 17 amino acids. Germline-derived CDR1 and CDR2 are SGHVS and FQNEAQ. The CDR3 reads CASSFVQGTSGANVLTF. The CDR3 nucleotides are TGTGCCAGCAGCTTTGTCCAGGGAACCTCTGGGGCCAACGTCCTGACTTTC.

The V and J genes are TRBV6-5 and TRBJ1-1; 7 bases are shared with TRBD1. The J segment lost 1 base and the V segment lost 3 bases, leaving 8 bases of the junction unmatched. From germline, CDR1 is MNHEY and CDR2 SVGAGI. CDR3 length equals 16 residues. In nucleotides, the CDR3 is TGTGCCAGCAGTTATGGTGGGGGGACAGCGAACACTGAAGCTTTCTTT. This gives the protein CASSYGGGTANTEAFF.

This chain links TRBV19 with TRBJ2-1; tentative D call: TRBD1 (6 bases). V was pared by 2 bases and J by 5 bases, with 16 bases between. Germline CDR1 reads LNHDA; CDR2 reads SQIVND (reference sequence). CDR3 length equals 16 residues. Here the CDR3 reads CASSISPTGTNNEQFF. In nucleotides, the CDR3 is TGTGCCAGTAGTATAAGCCCTACAGGGACCAACAATGAGCAGTTCTTC.

This chain uses TRBV29-1 with TRBJ1-1; D ambiguous. The V end lost 5 bases, the J end lost 2 bases, and 12 bases lay between the germline ends. The germline gives CDR1 SQVTM, CDR2 ANQGSEA. The length of the CDR3 is 13 residues. CDR3 sequence reads: CSVHRAPNTEAFF. CDR3 nucleotides: TGCAGCGTTCATCGAGCTCCTAACACTGAAGCTTTCTTT.

This rearrangement joins TRBV10-3 to TRBJ2-1; TRBD2 matches at 13 bases. Germline values: CDR1 ENHRY, CDR2 SYGVKD. This CDR3 spans 14 amino acids. V dropped 3 bases and J dropped 9; count of bases not matched to a gene: 2. For the CDR3, the DNA is TGTGCCATCAGTGACGGGACTAGCGGGGTTGAGCAGTTCTTC. Residues: CAISDGTSGVEQFF.

In nucleotides, the CDR3 is TGTGCCAGCAACCGCGGAACACAGGGCGTAGCTTTCTTT. Translating it yields CASNRGTQGVAFF. The chain joins TRBV7-9 to TRBJ1-1; D possibly corresponds to TRBD1 (6 bases). The CDR3 sequence is 13 residues long. CDR1 and CDR2 (germline): SEHNR, FQNEAQ (reference sequence). V was clipped by 7 bases and J by 10 bases, with 19 bases between them.

CDR3 DNA: TGTGCCAGTAGTATAGGGCGGGACACTGAAGCTTTCTTT. The encoded protein is CASSIGRDTEAFF. The V and J genes are TRBV19 and TRBJ1-1; D unresolved. The CDR3 is 13 residues long. The germline gives CDR1 LNHDA, CDR2 SQIVND (reference sequence). V dropped 1 base and J dropped 3 bases, with 6 bases sitting between them. Using reference TRBV19 and TRBJ1-1 for the parts outside the CDR3, the full variable domain is DGGITQSPKYLFRKEGQNVTLSCEQNLNHDAMYWYRQDPGQGLRLIYYSQIVNDFQKGDIAEGYSVSREKKESFPLTVTSAQKNPTAFYLCASSIGRDTEAFFGQGTRLTVV.